This T cell receptor beta chain originates from a study of blood T cell repertoires in COVID-19. Overall study context: Sites in the United States, Italy and Spain provided acute and convalescent COVID-19 samples. T cells, B-cell-depleted T cells, or PBMCs supplied cDNA or gDNA.

Authors' methods: Cell counts per sample came from amplifying reference gene primers. Sequencing was performed with immunoSEQ multiplex PCR; in TCRdb, only in-frame clones are kept and a portion is missing. V and J calls and clone size are those listed in that table; D and trimming were worked out from the DNA. The profile shows approximately 63,000 clones, 91% of them singletons. The V end lost 7 bases, the J end lost 6 bases, and 13 bases lay between the germline ends. Germline V gene sequence: CDR1 SNHLY, CDR2 FYNNEI. There are 13 residues in the CDR3. This sequence was found in a human donor in a cohort sampled during active COVID-19. The chain joins TRBV2 to TRBJ1-5, with D possibly TRBD1 on 6 matching bases. The specimen was peripheral blood. Here the CDR3 reads CASTREGVQPQHF. CDR3 nucleotides: TGTGCCAGCACCCGGGAGGGGGTTCAGCCCCAGCATTTT.